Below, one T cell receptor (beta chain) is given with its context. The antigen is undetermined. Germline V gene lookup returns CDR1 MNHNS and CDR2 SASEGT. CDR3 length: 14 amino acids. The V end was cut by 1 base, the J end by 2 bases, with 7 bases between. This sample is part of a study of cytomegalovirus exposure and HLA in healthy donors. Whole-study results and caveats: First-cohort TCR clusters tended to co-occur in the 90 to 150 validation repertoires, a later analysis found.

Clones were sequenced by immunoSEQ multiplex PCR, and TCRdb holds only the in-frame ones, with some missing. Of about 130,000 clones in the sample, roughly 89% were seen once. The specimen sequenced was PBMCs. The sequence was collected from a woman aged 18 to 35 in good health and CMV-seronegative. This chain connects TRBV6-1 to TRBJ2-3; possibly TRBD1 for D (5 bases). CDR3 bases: TGTGCCAGCAGTGAAGGGGGCGACACAGATACGCAGTATTTT. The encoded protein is CASSEGGDTDTQYF.